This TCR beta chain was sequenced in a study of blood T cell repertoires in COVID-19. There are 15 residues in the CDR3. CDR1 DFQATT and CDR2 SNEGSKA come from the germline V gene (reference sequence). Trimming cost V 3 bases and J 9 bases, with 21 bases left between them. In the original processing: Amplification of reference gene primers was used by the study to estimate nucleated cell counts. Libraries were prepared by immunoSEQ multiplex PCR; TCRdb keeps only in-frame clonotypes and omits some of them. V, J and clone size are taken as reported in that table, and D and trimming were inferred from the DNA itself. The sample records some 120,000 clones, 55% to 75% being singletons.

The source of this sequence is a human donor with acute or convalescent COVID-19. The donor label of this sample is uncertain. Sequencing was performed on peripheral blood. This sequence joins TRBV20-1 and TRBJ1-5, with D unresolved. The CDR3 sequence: CSASPPRSGSRPQHF. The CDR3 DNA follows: TGCAGTGCTAGTCCGCCAAGGTCCGGTTCTAGGCCCCAGCATTTT.